This T cell receptor beta chain originates from a study of cytomegalovirus exposure and HLA in healthy donors (dated 2017 in TCRdb). Turning to the overall study: An earlier analysis of about 530 of the donors reported 276 Gb of sequence data and around 110 million unique TCR beta sequences obtained from about 179 million T cells. Approximately 330 gigabases of sequencing data and around 90 million unique TCR sequences made up an early release that covered around 640 HLA-typed donors. The genetic ancestry cluster associated with self-reported Caucasian donors included around 76% of the 350 to 500 genotyped donors. The study aimed to test whether signatures of past pathogen exposure could be identified by cataloging public T cell receptors. Using immunosequencing, the study profiled T cell repertoires from 666 subjects and related those repertoires to cytomegalovirus serostatus. Along with the roughly 670-subject first cohort, a separate validation cohort of around 110 different subjects was used. High-throughput TCR immunosequencing, statistical association of individual TCRs with disease status, and machine learning were combined to predict cytomegalovirus infection status. To study patterns of TCR occurrence, a later analysis re-analyzed previously published TCR beta repertoires from several hundred donors and added high-resolution HLA genotyping. Rather than using new phenotypic data, the later analysis identified candidate immune exposures from TCR beta sequences and from how often those sequences occurred across donors. An earlier analysis of approximately 630 of the donors applied high-throughput TCR beta sequencing to assess whether each TCR beta V gene segment acted as functional or pseudogenic. Donor age, sex, ethnicity and CMV serostatus were collected together with the repertoire data. Genome-wide SNP genotypes for about three fifths of the roughly 670 donors were used in a later genetic analysis, which treated that subset as a discovery cohort. Every discovery cohort repertoire had been produced on one sequencing platform. HLA typing included class I and class II loci at four-digit resolution. Typing coverage differed by locus: A, B, C, DRB1 and DQB1 were typed in about 620-640 donors, DQA1 in 522, DPA1 in 600 to 610, and DPB1 in just under 480. A few DR-DQ haplotypes were treated as single units for association and clustering because of strong linkage in the cohort. Among about 400 genotyped donors of the cohort, an average of roughly 230,000 unique TCR beta nucleotide sequences was sequenced per donor, of which 15% to 20% were non-productive. Here is what the overall study found, with its caveats: A later analysis reported that several top co-occurrence clusters appeared linked to parvovirus B19, influenza, CMV and Epstein-Barr virus. Because counts were too low, seventeen rarely observed V segments, including chromosome 9 orphons, were excluded from the earlier analysis of some 540 of the donors. In an earlier analysis of 587 of the donors, most TCR beta V segments appeared in productive rearrangements about 87% or about 30% of the time, broadly matching IMGT annotations. A total of 164 TCR beta chains were listed by the study as associated with cytomegalovirus. A cluster of highly shared sequence variants was judged likely to be a technical artifact of the sequencing pipeline. Immune exposure information for the cohort was limited to CMV serostatus. In both the original and validation cohorts, the classifier was reported to diagnose cytomegalovirus status with high specificity and sensitivity. Linkage disequilibrium might explain the correlated functional status among segregating V segments, but an unknown experimental factor could not be ruled out. The presence/absence analyses assumed that sequencing depth was roughly uniform across donors, and that assumption may not be true. In a later genetic analysis, a missense DCLRE1C variant was associated with V-gene and J-gene trimming of TCR beta chains, and the association was replicated in an independent cohort. Strong co-occurrence of HLA alleles, especially DR and DQ, made assigning TCR associations to individual alleles difficult. Only TCR beta chains were sequenced in this cohort, and the absence of alpha or paired-chain data limited detectable features. At a false discovery rate of 0.05, a later analysis linked around 15,000 TCR beta sequences to specific HLA alleles. HLA typing was unavailable for some donors at each locus, so association tests used only the typed subset. A further reported finding was that TCR beta sequences accurately predicted the HLA-A and HLA-B alleles for most subjects in the first cohort. Because the 87-base-pair reads could not distinguish some IMGT-functional V segments, including TRBV6-2 and TRBV6-3, those segments were excluded. Three of the identified cytomegalovirus-associated TCR beta chains were confirmed in vitro to be specific for cytomegalovirus antigens. The authors suggested that the approach could potentially be generalized to other disease states and immunological phenotypes. According to a later analysis, TCR association rates differed among HLA loci, with DRB1 alleles showing the most associated TCRs and HLA-C alleles showing the fewest. A later analysis found that HLA-associated TCR beta chains were more clonally expanded and had lower generation probabilities than equally common non-associated chains. In a later genetic analysis, fewer N-insertions in productive TCRs were reported among donors in an Asian-associated ancestry cluster than the approximately 710-donor mean. Most CMV-associated TCR beta chains appeared to be HLA-restricted in a later analysis, and the HLA associations seemed to be driven largely by CMV exposure. While some public TCRs were present in many individuals, most TCR sequences turned up only very rarely across donors.

Receptor libraries were prepared by the immunoSEQ multiplex PCR assay. A mixture of 60 forward primers for TCR Vbeta segments and 13 reverse primers for TCR Jbeta segments was used in the multiplex PCR. A multiplex PCR assay on genomic DNA amplified the CDR3 region of rearranged TCR beta genes. The Illumina HiSeq System was used to sequence the amplified TCR beta libraries as 87-base-pair reads. The study's processing was this. Across the 670 or so repertoires, a later analysis counted approximately 83 million unique TCR beta chains, some 11 million of which were shared by at least two donors. Raw reads were error-corrected and collapsed into unique sequences with a nearest-neighbor algorithm that merged closely related sequences to remove PCR and sequencing errors. To assign V, D and J gene segments, CDR3 sequences were aligned to IMGT reference sequences. For a sequence to be retained, a match of at least six nucleotides to both a V gene segment and a J gene segment was required. Rearrangements were classified as productive when the CDR3 lacked stop codons and remained in frame with V and J, and all other rearrangements were classified as non-productive. Following IMGT convention, CDR3 was defined as the stretch from the second conserved V-encoded cysteine to the conserved J-encoded phenylalanine. The earlier analysis of approximately 500 of the donors excluded sequences that lacked an unambiguous match to a single V gene segment. An earlier analysis of 587 of the donors called V segments functional above 56.7% productive rearrangements and segregating when the between-donor standard deviation exceeded 5%. A statistical classification framework was built to diagnose cytomegalovirus status from the catalog of TCR beta chain sequences. V and J gene assignment, in a later analysis, came from comparing TCR nucleotide sequences with IMGT/GENE-DB human TR gene sequences. The TCRdist pipeline was used in a later analysis to assign CDR3 sequences and most-parsimonious VDJ recombination scenarios. In a later analysis, each TCR beta chain was defined by its CDR3 amino acid sequence together with its V-gene family, and reads without a unique V-gene family were excluded. A later analysis removed 550 to 700 highly shared, low-generation-probability nucleotide sequences to deal with suspected cross-contamination and a sequencing artifact. In a later analysis, a clonal expansion index for each public chain was calculated from normalized within-repertoire ranks of inferred template counts. A later analysis computed generation probabilities with a VDJ recombination model fitted to out-of-frame rearrangements, and checked the results against IGoR. In a later analysis, hypergeometric tests were used to score TCR-TCR, TCR-HLA and TCR-CMV co-occurrence, with a repertoire-size bias correction applied to TCR pairs. A later analysis estimated false discovery rates by permuting HLA or CMV assignments 20 times. A later analysis grouped co-occurring TCRs with DBSCAN, adding TCRdist sequence similarity when clustering within HLA-allele-positive subsets. Repertoires with fewer than 30,000 or more than 120,000 public chains, plus five repertoires with anomalous nucleotide sharing, were excluded from co-occurrence clustering. TCRdb took over this immuneACCESS table, retaining in-frame rearrangements with V and J assigned. Such tables are incomplete; in checked studies, under half of the missing clones stem from an unresolved V gene, and the remainder is unexplained. The V and J calls and the clone size are those of that table, but D and trimming were determined from the DNA. This sample gives around 120,000 clones in total; 81% of them show up just once. The leading ten clones occupy about 0.75% of the sample.

The table lists this clone with a count of one. Its antigen is currently not known. Base-call qualities are not available, and no considerably larger clone is one nucleotide away. For CDR1 and CDR2, the germline V gene (reference sequence) lists SGHNT and YYREEE. Reading from cysteine to phenylalanine, the CDR3 counts 16 amino acids. The retained sequence is limited to the CDR3, 48 bases, with the frame set at the first base. From V the trimming removes 2 bases and from J it removes 2 bases, while the gene matches leave 9 bases of the junction unaccounted for. The cohort comprised hundreds of healthy bone marrow donors. At the time of sampling, every cohort member was nominally healthy, though immune exposures that went unrecorded were likely present. The donor was CMV seronegative and belonged to the group of around 350 seronegative cohort members. A peripheral blood sample was collected from each donor, and TCR beta sequencing was performed on peripheral blood mononuclear cells. Genomic DNA was extracted from the blood cell samples with the Qiagen DNeasy Blood Extraction Kit.

This receptor was taken from a man younger than 35 in good health and CMV-seronegative. The V and J segments used are TRBV5-4 and TRBJ2-5; 7 of the junction bases match TRBD1. Source material: PBMCs. The sequenced DNA is TGTGCCAGCAGCTTTTTCGGGACAGCCTCTCAAGAGACCCAGTACTTC. Its protein product is CASSFFGTASQETQYF. The reference TRBV5-4 and TRBJ2-5 proteins fill in what lies around the CDR3, so the full variable domain reads ETGVTQSPTHLIKTRGQQVTLRCSSQSGHNTVSWYQQALGQGPQFIFQYYREEENGRGNFPPRFSGLQFPNYSSELNVNALELDDSALYLCASSFFGTASQETQYFGPGTRLLVL.